This T cell receptor (beta chain) was sequenced in a study of cytomegalovirus exposure and HLA in healthy donors. Study conclusions and caveats: Many donors carried some public TCRs, although rarity characterized most TCR sequences.

Germline V lookup: CDR1 MNHEY, CDR2 SVGAGI. This CDR3 is 13 amino acids long. The V gene end was trimmed by 5 bases and the J gene end by 2 bases; junction bases not matched to a gene: 3. Some clones are missing from TCRdb's copy, which holds only in-frame ones; the method was immunoSEQ multiplex PCR. The profile shows over 200,000 clones, around 88% of them singletons. On this clone itself: Antigen specificity is unknown.

V and J are TRBV6-5 and TRBJ2-7, with TRBD2 matching 7 bases. The sequence was obtained from a woman aged 18-29 years in good health and CMV-seronegative. Sequencing was carried out using PBMCs. The CDR3 protein is CASSLGLAYEQYF. The DNA for the CDR3 is TGTGCCAGCAGTCTCGGACTAGCCTACGAGCAGTACTTC.